Following are 21 T cell receptor beta chains from one sample sequenced in a study of blood T cell repertoires in COVID-19 (dated by TCRdb to 2018 to 2021). Receptor amplification or capture employed the immunoSEQ multiplex PCR assay. Here the immuneACCESS table is served through TCRdb, limited to in-frame sequences with V and J called. Missing clones are a known gap in these copies; in checked studies unresolved V genes cover under half, and the rest lacks a known reason. A total of approximately 230,000 clones appear in this sample, around 87% of them only once. Around 6% of the sample belongs to the ten largest clones. Sequencing was carried out using PBMCs or T cells enriched from blood (not recorded which). These TCRs come from a woman younger than 45 with acute COVID-19.

In nucleotides, the CDR3 is TGCAGCGTCGAGGGACTAGCGGGAGGCGGCACCGGGGAGCTGTTTTTT. The encoded protein is CSVEGLAGGGTGELFF. The chain carries TRBV29-1 and TRBJ2-2; 15 positions match TRBD2. This CDR3 has 16 amino acids. Looked up from germline, CDR1 is SQVTM and CDR2 is ANQGSEA. Trimming at V came to 6 bases and at J to 4 bases, leaving 6 bases not matched to a gene.

The rearrangement links TRBV19 to TRBJ2-3, with D perhaps matching TRBD2 (5 bases). The CDR3 has 15 amino acids. Germline-derived CDR1 and CDR2 are LNHDA and SQIVND (reference sequence). Trimming took 1 base from V and 2 from J, leaving 10 bases between them. The CDR3 DNA reads TGTGCCAGTAGTATAGCTCTAGCCATCACAGATACGCAGTATTTT. It yields the protein CASSIALAITDTQYF.

The chain couples TRBV28 to TRBJ1-2; D perhaps matches TRBD1 (6 bases). Trimming shortened V by 1 base and J by 4 bases, and 16 bases separated the two germline ends. This CDR3 contains 16 residues. Germline-derived CDR1 and CDR2 are MDHEN and SYDVKM. CDR3 amino acids: CASSLYRYRDPYGYTF. The CDR3 bases are TGTGCCAGCAGTTTATACCGGTACAGGGATCCCTATGGCTACACCTTC.

The V call is TRBV15, the J call TRBJ2-1; perhaps TRBD1 as D (6 bases). Looked up from germline, CDR1 is LNHNV and CDR2 is YYDKDF (reference sequence). The V and J ends lost 2 bases and 2 bases respectively, with 16 bases between them. The CDR3 consists of 17 residues. The CDR3 bases are TGTGCCACCAGCAGAACTACGCGTGGACAGCCCTACAATGAGCAGTTCTTC. Translating gives CATSRTTRGQPYNEQFF.

The table lists this clone with a count of one. The chain uses TRBV5-1 and TRBJ2-1; 9 bases map to TRBD1. The CDR3 spans 11 residues. Germline V gene data show CDR1 as SGHRS and CDR2 as YFSETQ. J lost 15 bases, V lost 4 bases, and 5 bases had no gene match. Here the CDR3 reads CASSQQGALFF. In DNA, the CDR3 is TGCGCCAGCAGCCAACAGGGGGCTCTGTTCTTC.

The CDR3 region has the DNA TGTGCCAGCAGGTCGGACAGGGTGGAGACCCAGCATTTT. Amino acid sequence: CASRSDRVETQHF. The chain couples TRBV12-3 or TRBV12-4 to TRBJ1-5; 8 nucleotides align to TRBD1. The CDR3 is made up of 13 amino acids. V dropped 6 bases and J dropped 11; count of bases not matched to a gene: 9.

The chain joins TRBV7-9 to TRBJ1-4; possible D gene TRBD1, 6 bases. Germline V gene lookup returns CDR1 SEHNR and CDR2 FQNEAQ (reference sequence). The CDR3 is 15 amino acids. The V gene lost 4 bases and the J gene lost 6 bases, with 15 bases spanning the gap. The CDR3: CASSSNRVGDEKLFF. Here the CDR3 DNA reads TGTGCCAGCAGCTCAAACAGGGTAGGAGATGAAAAACTGTTTTTT. The complete variable domain, with remaining parts taken from reference TRBV7-9 and TRBJ1-4, reads DTGVSQNPRHKITKRGQNVTFRCDPISEHNRLYWYRQTLGQGPEFLTYFQNEAQLEKSRLLSDRFSAERPKGSFSTLEIQRTEQGDSAMYLCASSSNRVGDEKLFFGSGTQLSVL.

J is TRBJ2-6 and V is TRBV2; D ambiguous. The CDR3 has 16 residues. Trimming shortened V by 6 bases and J by 0 bases, and 12 bases separated the two germline ends. Looked up from germline, CDR1 is SNHLY and CDR2 is FYNNEI. CDR3 nucleotide sequence: TGTGCCAGCAGCCTGGCTGCCAACTCTGGGGCCAACGTCCTGACTTTC. Residues: CASSLAANSGANVLTF.

A few counts support this clone. The CDR3 DNA reads as TGTGCCAGTTCCGAAGAGGTGGTGAACACTGAAGCTTTCTTT. It yields the protein CASSEEVVNTEAFF. The chain joins TRBV6-5 to TRBJ1-1; D gene ambiguous. CDR1 is MNHEY and CDR2 is SVGAGI in the germline V gene. The length of the CDR3 is 14 residues. V shed 9 bases and J shed 0 bases, with 14 bases lying between them.

The J gene is TRBJ1-5, the V gene TRBV7-2; a possible D gene is TRBD1 (6 bases). The CDR3 runs 16 residues. Germline CDR1 and CDR2: SGHTA and FQGNSA. The V gene lost 1 base and the J gene lost 5 bases, with 15 bases spanning the gap. The CDR3 protein is CASSLEPNRVHQPQHF. CDR3 bases: TGTGCCAGCAGCTTAGAGCCCAACAGGGTACATCAGCCCCAGCATTTT.

The chain joins TRBV7-9 to TRBJ2-5, with a weak D call TRBD2 (5 bases). Trimming left V 4 bases short and J 5 bases short, with 14 bases between. CDR1 and CDR2 from the germline V gene are SEHNR and FQNEAQ (reference sequence). The CDR3 runs to 14 residues. The CDR3 reads CASSSVEGTETQYF. CDR3 coding DNA: TGTGCCAGCAGCTCGGTCGAGGGAACTGAGACCCAGTACTTC. The whole variable domain, remainder taken from reference TRBV7-9 and TRBJ2-5, is DTGVSQNPRHKITKRGQNVTFRCDPISEHNRLYWYRQTLGQGPEFLTYFQNEAQLEKSRLLSDRFSAERPKGSFSTLEIQRTEQGDSAMYLCASSSVEGTETQYFGPGTRLLVL.

V usage is TRBV5-1 and J usage is TRBJ1-4; 7 bases fit TRBD1. This CDR3 comprises 14 residues. The ends lost 3 bases at V and 6 bases at J; junction bases unmatched: 5. CDR1 is SGHRS and CDR2 is YFSETQ in the germline V gene. The CDR3, as DNA: TGCGCCAGCAGCTCACAGGGGATCGATGAAAAACTGTTTTTT. It yields the protein CASSSQGIDEKLFF.

This chain connects TRBV10-3 to TRBJ2-5; maybe TRBD2 (6 bases). Germline V gives CDR1 ENHRY, CDR2 SYGVKD. The CDR3 has 13 residues. Trimming removed 4 bases from V and 4 bases from J, with 10 bases in between. The CDR3 region has the DNA TGTGCCATCAGTGGGAGGGTCGGAGAGACCCAGTACTTC. As protein: CAISGRVGETQYF.

In this sample, this clone turned up once. The rearrangement links TRBV3-1 (or the pseudogene TRBV3-2) to TRBJ2-1; weak D call: TRBD2 (7 bases). Germline assignment: CDR1 LGHDT and CDR2 YNNKEL (reference sequence). CDR3 length equals 16 residues. The V gene lost 0 bases and the J gene lost 5 bases, with 14 bases spanning the gap. CDR3 nucleotide sequence: TGTGCCAGCAGCCAAGATTTAGGCGGGGGCCACAATGAGCAGTTCTTC. Protein sequence: CASSQDLGGGHNEQFF.

The chain uses TRBV7-6 and TRBJ2-3; 10 nucleotides line up with TRBD2. The V segment lost 4 bases and the J segment 3 bases; nucleotides outside the gene matches: 1. The CDR3 spans 14 residues. Germline assignment: CDR1 SGHVS and CDR2 FNYEAQ. The CDR3 coding sequence is TGTGCCAGCAGCTCAGCGGGAGGGACAGATACGCAGTATTTT. This gives the protein CASSSAGGTDTQYF.

The J gene is TRBJ1-2, the V gene TRBV7-2; 7 nucleotides align to TRBD1. Trimming cost V 3 bases and J 4 bases; bases outside gene matches: 2. CDR1 is SGHTA and CDR2 is FQGNSA in the germline V gene. This CDR3 has 13 residues. The CDR3 sequence: CASSFQGVYGYTF. DNA for the CDR3: TGTGCCAGCAGCTTCCAGGGGGTCTATGGCTACACCTTC. Together with reference TRBV7-2 and TRBJ1-2, the CDR3 gives the full variable domain: GAGVSQSPSNKVTEKGKDVELRCDPISGHTALYWYRQSLGQGLEFLIYFQGNSAPDKSGLPSDRFSAERTGGSVSTLTIQRTQQEDSAVYLCASSFQGVYGYTFGSGTRLTVV.

The chain employs TRBV7-9 and TRBJ1-2; D is ambiguous. The germline V and J ends were trimmed by 2 bases and 8 bases, with 6 bases remaining between them. This CDR3 has 11 amino acids. From germline, CDR1 is SEHNR and CDR2 FQNEAQ (reference sequence). For the CDR3, the DNA is TGTGCCAGCAGCTTAAATGTAGGCTACACCTTC. As protein: CASSLNVGYTF.

The rearrangement links TRBV19 to TRBJ1-1, with D possibly being TRBD1 (5 bases). CDR1 LNHDA and CDR2 SQIVND come from the germline V gene (reference sequence). The CDR3 consists of 13 residues. Trimming left V 3 bases short and J 5 bases short, with 10 bases between. The CDR3 DNA sequence: TGTGCCAGTAGTATGGATAGGGGTACTGAAGCTTTCTTT. It codes for CASSMDRGTEAFF.

The V call is TRBV6-2 or TRBV6-3, the J call TRBJ2-1; D unclear. CDR1 MNHEY and CDR2 SVGEGT come from the germline V gene. V gave up 5 bases and J gave up 0 bases, with 8 bases separating them. The CDR3 runs 14 residues. This chain's CDR3 is CASSLDISYNEQFF. The CDR3 nucleotides read TGTGCCAGCAGTCTCGACATCTCCTACAATGAGCAGTTCTTC.

J is TRBJ1-2 and V is TRBV19, with TRBD1 identical over 9 bases. Looked up from germline, CDR1 is LNHDA and CDR2 is SQIVND (reference sequence). V was pared by 4 bases and J by 6 bases, with 6 bases of the junction left unmatched. This CDR3 has 14 amino acids. The CDR3 loop is CASSTNRGRHGYTF. The CDR3, as DNA: TGTGCCAGTAGTACGAACAGGGGGCGTCATGGCTACACCTTC.

The chain has TRBV7-2 and TRBJ2-2, with D unclear. The CDR3 is 15 amino acids. With 5 bases removed from V and 1 base from J, the gap between germline ends came to 11 bases. CDR1 and CDR2 from the germline V gene are SGHTA and FQGNSA. For the CDR3, the DNA is TGTGCCAGCAGCCTCACAGACATGAACACCGGGGAGCTGTTTTTT. It encodes CASSLTDMNTGELFF.